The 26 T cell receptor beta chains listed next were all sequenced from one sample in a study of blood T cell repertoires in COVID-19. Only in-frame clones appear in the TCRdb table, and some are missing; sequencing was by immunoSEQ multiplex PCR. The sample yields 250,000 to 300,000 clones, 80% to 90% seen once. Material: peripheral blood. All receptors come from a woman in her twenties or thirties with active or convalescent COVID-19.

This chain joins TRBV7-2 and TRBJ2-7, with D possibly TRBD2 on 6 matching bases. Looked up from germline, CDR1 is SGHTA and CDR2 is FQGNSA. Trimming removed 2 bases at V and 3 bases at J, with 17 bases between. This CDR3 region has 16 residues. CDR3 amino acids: CASSLRGGRTNYEQYF. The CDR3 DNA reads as TGTGCCAGCAGCTTAAGGGGAGGACGGACCAACTACGAGCAGTACTTC.

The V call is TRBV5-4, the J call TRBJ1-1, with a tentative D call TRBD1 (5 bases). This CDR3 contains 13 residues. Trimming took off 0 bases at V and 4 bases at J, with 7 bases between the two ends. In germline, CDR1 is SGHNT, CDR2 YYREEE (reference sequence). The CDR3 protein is CASSLGGVTEAFF. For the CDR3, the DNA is TGTGCCAGCAGCTTGGGGGGGGTCACTGAAGCTTTCTTT.

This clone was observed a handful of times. CDR3 sequence reads: CASSENRPGGNTIYF. The CDR3 coding sequence is TGTGCCAGCAGTGAAAACCGTCCGGGTGGAAACACCATATATTTT. J is TRBJ1-3 and V is TRBV6-1; D ambiguous. Germline V gene lookup returns CDR1 MNHNS and CDR2 SASEGT. Trimming left V 2 bases short and J 3 bases short, with 11 bases between. CDR3 length: 15 amino acids.

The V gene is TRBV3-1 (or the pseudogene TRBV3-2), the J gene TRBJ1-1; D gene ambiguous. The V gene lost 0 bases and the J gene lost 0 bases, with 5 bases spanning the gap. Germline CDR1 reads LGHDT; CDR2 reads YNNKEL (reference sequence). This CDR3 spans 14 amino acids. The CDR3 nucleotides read TGTGCCAGCAGCCAAGATCGGTTGAACACTGAAGCTTTCTTT. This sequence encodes CASSQDRLNTEAFF.

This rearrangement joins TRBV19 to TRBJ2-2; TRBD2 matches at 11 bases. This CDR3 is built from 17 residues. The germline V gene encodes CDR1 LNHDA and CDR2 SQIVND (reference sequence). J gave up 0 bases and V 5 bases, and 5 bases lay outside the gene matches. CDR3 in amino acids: CASSRLAGGSNTGELFF. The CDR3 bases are TGTGCCAGTAGTCGCCTAGCGGGGGGTTCGAACACCGGGGAGCTGTTTTTT.

CDR3 protein: CASSLVGTEEETQYF. CDR3 DNA sequence: TGCGCCAGCAGCTTGGTAGGGACAGAAGAAGAGACCCAGTACTTC. This sequence joins TRBV5-1 and TRBJ2-5, with TRBD1 identical over 7 bases. V lost 0 bases to trimming and J lost 3 bases; unmatched junction nucleotides: 5. The germline V gene has CDR1 SGHRS and CDR2 YFSETQ. The CDR3 covers 15 residues.

DNA for the CDR3: TGTGCCTGGGACAGGGCGGAGAACACTGAAGCTTTCTTT. Protein: CAWDRAENTEAFF. The chain uses TRBV30 and TRBJ1-1; 7 bases align to TRBD1. Germline assignment: CDR1 GTSNPN and CDR2 SVGIG (reference sequence). This CDR3 comprises 13 residues. V dropped 5 bases and J dropped 1; count of bases not matched to a gene: 4.

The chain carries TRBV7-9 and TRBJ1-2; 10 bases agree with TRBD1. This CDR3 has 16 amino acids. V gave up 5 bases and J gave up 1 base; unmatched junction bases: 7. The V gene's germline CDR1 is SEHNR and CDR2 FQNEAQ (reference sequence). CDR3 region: CASSPGQGRDNYGYTF. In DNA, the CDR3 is TGTGCCAGCAGCCCGGGACAGGGGAGGGATAACTATGGCTACACCTTC.

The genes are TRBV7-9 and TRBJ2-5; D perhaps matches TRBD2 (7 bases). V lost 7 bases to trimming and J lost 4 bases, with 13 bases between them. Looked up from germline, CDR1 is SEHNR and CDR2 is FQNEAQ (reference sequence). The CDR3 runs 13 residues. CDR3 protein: CASNGGRGETQYF. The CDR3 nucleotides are TGTGCCAGCAACGGGGGGCGGGGAGAGACCCAGTACTTC.

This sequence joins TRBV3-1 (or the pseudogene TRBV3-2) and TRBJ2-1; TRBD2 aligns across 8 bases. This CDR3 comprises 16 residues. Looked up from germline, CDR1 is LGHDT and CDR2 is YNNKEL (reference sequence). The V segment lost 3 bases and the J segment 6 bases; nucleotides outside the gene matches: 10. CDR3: CASSQKAGGAFNEQFF. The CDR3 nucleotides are TGTGCCAGCAGCCAGAAGGCCGGGGGGGCCTTCAATGAGCAGTTCTTC.

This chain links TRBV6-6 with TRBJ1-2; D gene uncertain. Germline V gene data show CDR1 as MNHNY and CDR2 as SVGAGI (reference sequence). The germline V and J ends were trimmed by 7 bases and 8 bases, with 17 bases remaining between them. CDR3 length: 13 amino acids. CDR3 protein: CASTPEITWGYTF. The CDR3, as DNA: TGTGCCAGCACCCCTGAGATTACGTGGGGCTACACCTTC.

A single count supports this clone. This CDR3 reads CASSFSYNSPLHF. In DNA form, the CDR3 reads TGTGCCAGCAGTTTTTCGTATAATTCACCCCTCCACTTT. This chain connects TRBV28 to TRBJ1-6; D gene uncertain. V lost 3 bases, J lost 4 bases, and 4 bases lay in between. Looked up from germline, CDR1 is MDHEN and CDR2 is SYDVKM. This CDR3 contains 13 residues.

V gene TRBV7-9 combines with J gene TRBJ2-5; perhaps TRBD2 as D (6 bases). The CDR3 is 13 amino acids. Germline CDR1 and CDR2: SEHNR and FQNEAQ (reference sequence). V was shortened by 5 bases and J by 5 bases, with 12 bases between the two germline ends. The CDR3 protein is CASSETSGETQYF. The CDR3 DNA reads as TGTGCCAGCAGCGAGACTAGTGGCGAGACCCAGTACTTC.

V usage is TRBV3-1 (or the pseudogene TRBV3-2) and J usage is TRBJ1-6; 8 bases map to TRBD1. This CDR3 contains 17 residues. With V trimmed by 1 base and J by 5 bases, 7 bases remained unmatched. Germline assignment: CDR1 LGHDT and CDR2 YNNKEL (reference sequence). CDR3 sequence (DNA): TGTGCCAGCAGCCAAGTGGCCCAGGGGGCCCATAATTCACCCCTCCACTTT. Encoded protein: CASSQVAQGAHNSPLHF.

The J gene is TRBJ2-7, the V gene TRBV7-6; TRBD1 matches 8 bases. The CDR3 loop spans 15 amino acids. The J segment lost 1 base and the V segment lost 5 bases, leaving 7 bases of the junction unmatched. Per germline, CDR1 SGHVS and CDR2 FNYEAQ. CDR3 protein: CASSARTGTSYEQYF. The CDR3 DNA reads TGTGCCAGCAGCGCCCGGACAGGGACGTCCTACGAGCAGTACTTC.

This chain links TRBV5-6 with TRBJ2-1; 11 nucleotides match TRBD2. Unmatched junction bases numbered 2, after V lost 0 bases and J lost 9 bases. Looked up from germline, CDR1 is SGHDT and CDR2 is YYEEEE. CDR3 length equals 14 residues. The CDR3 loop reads CASSLGLAGPEQFF. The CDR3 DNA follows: TGTGCCAGCAGCTTGGGACTAGCGGGACCTGAGCAGTTCTTC. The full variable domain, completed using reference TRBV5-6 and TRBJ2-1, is DAGVTQSPTHLIKTRGQQVTLRCSPKSGHDTVSWYQQALGQGPQFIFQYYEEEERQRGNFPDRFSGHQFPNYSSELNVNALLLGDSALYLCASSLGLAGPEQFFGPGTRLTVL.

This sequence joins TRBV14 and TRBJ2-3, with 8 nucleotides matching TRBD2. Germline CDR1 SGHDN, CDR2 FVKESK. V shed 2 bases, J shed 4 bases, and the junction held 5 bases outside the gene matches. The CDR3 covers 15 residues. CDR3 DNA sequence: TGTGCCAGCAGCCAAAGAAGCGGGGGAGCAGATACGCAGTATTTT. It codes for CASSQRSGGADTQYF. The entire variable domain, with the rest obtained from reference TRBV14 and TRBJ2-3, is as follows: EAGVTQFPSHSVIEKGQTVTLRCDPISGHDNLYWYRRVMGKEIKFLLHFVKESKQDESGMPNNRFLAERTGGTYSTLKVQPAELEDSGVYFCASSQRSGGADTQYFGPGTRLTVL.

CDR3 in DNA: TGTGCCTGGAGTGTAGAAGGGGGTCGGCAGCCCCAGCATTTT. Translating gives CAWSVEGGRQPQHF. This chain links TRBV30 with TRBJ1-5; tentative D call: TRBD1 (6 bases). Germline V CDR1 and CDR2: GTSNPN, SVGIG (reference sequence). V was cut by 0 bases and J by 7 bases, with 13 bases left in between. CDR3 length: 14 residues.

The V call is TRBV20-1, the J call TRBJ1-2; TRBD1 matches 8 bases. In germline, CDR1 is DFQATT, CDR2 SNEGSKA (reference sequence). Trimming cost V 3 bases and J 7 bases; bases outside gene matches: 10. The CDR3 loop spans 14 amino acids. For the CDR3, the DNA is TGCAGTGCTAGTGGGCAGGGGGCCCAGGGTGGCTACACCTTC. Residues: CSASGQGAQGGYTF.

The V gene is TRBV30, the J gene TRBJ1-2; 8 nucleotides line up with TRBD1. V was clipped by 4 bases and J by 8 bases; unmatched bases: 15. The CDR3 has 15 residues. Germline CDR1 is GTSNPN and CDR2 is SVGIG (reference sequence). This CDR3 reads CAWNKAPGTGGGYTF. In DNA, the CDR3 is TGTGCCTGGAACAAGGCGCCGGGGACAGGCGGCGGCTACACCTTC.

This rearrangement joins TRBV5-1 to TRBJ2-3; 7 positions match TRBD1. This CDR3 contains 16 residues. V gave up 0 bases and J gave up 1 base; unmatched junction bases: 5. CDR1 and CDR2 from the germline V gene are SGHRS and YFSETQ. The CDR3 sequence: CASSLEGGAGTDTQYF. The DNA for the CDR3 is TGCGCCAGCAGCTTGGAAGGGGGCGCGGGCACAGATACGCAGTATTTT.

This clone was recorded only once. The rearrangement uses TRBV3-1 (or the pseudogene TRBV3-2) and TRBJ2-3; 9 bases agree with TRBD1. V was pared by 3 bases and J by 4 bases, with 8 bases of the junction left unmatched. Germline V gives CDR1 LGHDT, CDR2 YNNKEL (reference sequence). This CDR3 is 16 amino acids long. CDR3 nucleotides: TGTGCCAGCAGCCATTCGGACAGGGGCTGGTCAGATACGCAGTATTTT. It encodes CASSHSDRGWSDTQYF.

The CDR3 is CASSSRTGGWETQYF. Written as DNA, the CDR3 is TGTGCCAGCAGTTCCCGGACAGGGGGTTGGGAGACCCAGTACTTC. V usage is TRBV27 and J usage is TRBJ2-5; 10 bases map to TRBD1. Per the germline V gene, CDR1 is MNHEY and CDR2 is SMNVEV (reference sequence). J was trimmed by 5 bases and V by 4 bases; bases with no gene match: 7. The CDR3 spans 15 residues.

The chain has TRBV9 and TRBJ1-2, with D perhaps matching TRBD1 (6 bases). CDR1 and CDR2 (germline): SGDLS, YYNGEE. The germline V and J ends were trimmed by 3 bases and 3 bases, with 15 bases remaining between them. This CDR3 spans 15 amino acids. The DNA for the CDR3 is TGTGCCAGCAGCGCGTGGCCCAGGGGAGACTATGGCTACACCTTC. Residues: CASSAWPRGDYGYTF. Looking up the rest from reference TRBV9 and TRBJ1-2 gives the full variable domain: DSGVTQTPKHLITATGQRVTLRCSPRSGDLSVYWYQQSLDQGLQFLIQYYNGEERAKGNILERFSAQQFPDLHSELNLSSLELGDSALYFCASSAWPRGDYGYTFGSGTRLTVV.

The DNA of the CDR3 is TGTGCCAGTAGTCTTGTGAGGGACACTGAAGCTTTCTTT. Translated, it gives CASSLVRDTEAFF. This sequence joins TRBV19 and TRBJ1-1; the D is unclear. Germline CDR1 and CDR2: LNHDA and SQIVND (reference sequence). V was clipped by 5 bases and J by 3 bases, with 10 bases between them. The CDR3 has 13 residues.

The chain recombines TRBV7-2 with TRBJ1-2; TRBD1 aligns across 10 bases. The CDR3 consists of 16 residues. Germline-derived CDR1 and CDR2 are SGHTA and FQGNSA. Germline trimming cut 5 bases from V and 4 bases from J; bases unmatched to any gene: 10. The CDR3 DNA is TGTGCCAGCAGCCAACTACCGGGACAGGGGAGCTATGGCTACACCTTC. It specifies CASSQLPGQGSYGYTF.